This T cell receptor (beta chain) was found in a study of T-cell reconstitution after alpha-beta-depleted transplantation in children. General study findings and limits: At the one-year point after transplant, T-cell counts and TCRbeta diversity were found to come mostly from T cells that had been newly produced. Approximately two months post-transplant, alpha-beta T cells reportedly originated from several hundred expanded graft clones.

The authors prepared the TCRbeta library with unique molecular identifiers. Each CDR3 protein is one row after TCRdb ran MiXCR on the PCR reads. The repertoire holds under 400,000 distinct CDR3 sequences, with around 25% as singletons. Germline loops: CDR1 SGHRS, CDR2 YFSETQ. The CDR3 length is 15 residues. After removal of 2 bases from V and 5 bases from J, the junction contained 1 base not matched to a gene. A word on this clonotype: The antigen remains undetermined.

Specimen: PBMCs, mostly from graft donor cells, collected 180 days after TCRalphabeta/CD19-depleted stem cell transplant. The chain uses TRBV5-1 and TRBJ2-5, with 15 bases matching TRBD2. This sequence was found in a male patient younger than 18 who had a stem cell transplant for acute lymphoblastic leukemia, so the T cells may come from the graft donor. The CDR3 loop reads CASSFGLAGGETQYF. CDR3 nucleotides: TGCGCCAGCAGCTTCGGACTAGCGGGAGGGGAGACCCAGTACTTC.